A selection of T cell receptor beta chains follows, all from one sample in a study of blood T cells in healthy people across ages. Each CDR3 protein is one row after TCRdb ran MiXCR on the 5' RACE reads. The sample records hundreds of thousands of distinct CDR3 sequences, 58% being singletons. The sequenced material came from blood. The receptors shown here come from a man aged 25-45 years in good health. The CDR3 runs from the conserved cysteine through the conserved F or W. The D gene is left open where the match is weak. Clone size is not always given. Where it is, it says once, few, many or a class for expanded clones.

v_call: TRBV7-2; d_call: TRBD2; j_call: TRBJ2-3; clone_size: .; cdr3_nt: TGTGCCAGCAGCCCGACTAGCGGGAGCCATACGCAGTATTTT; cdr3_aa: CASSPTSGSHTQYF
v_call: TRBV6-5; d_call: .; j_call: TRBJ1-5; clone_size: .; cdr3_nt: TGTGCCAGCAGTCCCATCCGGGACAGCAATCAGCCCCAGCATTTT; cdr3_aa: CASSPIRDSNQPQHF
v_call: TRBV20-1; d_call: TRBD1; j_call: TRBJ2-5; clone_size: .; cdr3_nt: TGCAGTGCTCCCCTCTTTGGACAGGGGGCACGAGAGACCCAGTACTTC; cdr3_aa: CSAPLFGQGARETQYF
v_call: TRBV10-3; d_call: .; j_call: TRBJ2-7; clone_size: few; cdr3_nt: TGTGCCATCAGTGGACGTGTGGACGGAGGCTACGAGCAGTACTTC; cdr3_aa: CAISGRVDGGYEQYF
v_call: TRBV7-3; d_call: .; j_call: TRBJ2-5; clone_size: .; cdr3_nt: TGTGCCAGCAGCTTAATTGGGTCAACGACCGAGACCCAGTACTTC; cdr3_aa: CASSLIGSTTETQYF
v_call: TRBV11-2; d_call: .; j_call: TRBJ2-1; clone_size: .; cdr3_nt: TGTGCCAGCAGCCCCGGGGGAACCAGGGGTGAGCAGTTCTTC; cdr3_aa: CASSPGGTRGEQFF
v_call: TRBV28; d_call: TRBD1; j_call: TRBJ2-7; clone_size: .; cdr3_nt: TGTGCCAGCAGCCGACCGCCGGGACAGGGCAATTCCCACGAGCAGTACTTC; cdr3_aa: CASSRPPGQGNSHEQYF
v_call: TRBV7-2; d_call: TRBD1; j_call: TRBJ1-2; clone_size: .; cdr3_nt: TGTGCCAGCAGCTTAGTTACGACGGGACAGGGAGGCTACACCTTC; cdr3_aa: CASSLVTTGQGGYTF
v_call: TRBV11-2; d_call: .; j_call: TRBJ2-1; clone_size: .; cdr3_nt: TGTGCCAGCCGCAAGTTAAGGGGCCGGACCTACAATGAGCAGTTCTTC; cdr3_aa: CASRKLRGRTYNEQFF
v_call: TRBV29-1; d_call: .; j_call: TRBJ2-1; clone_size: .; cdr3_nt: TGCAGCGTTGGTAGCCGCGGCTCCTACAATGAGCAGTTCTTC; cdr3_aa: CSVGSRGSYNEQFF
v_call: TRBV6-5; d_call: TRBD1; j_call: TRBJ2-1; clone_size: few; cdr3_nt: TGTGCCAGCAGTTTTGCCGGACAGGGCAACAATGAGCAGTTCTTC; cdr3_aa: CASSFAGQGNNEQFF
v_call: TRBV2; d_call: .; j_call: TRBJ2-5; clone_size: .; cdr3_nt: TGTGCCACCCGACAAGGGTCGGTGGAGACCCAGTACTTC; cdr3_aa: CATRQGSVETQYF
v_call: TRBV20-1; d_call: .; j_call: TRBJ2-7; clone_size: few; cdr3_nt: TGCAGTGCTAGGCGGCGTTCCTCCTACGAGCAGTACTTC; cdr3_aa: CSARRRSSYEQYF
v_call: TRBV7-2; d_call: .; j_call: TRBJ1-2; clone_size: .; cdr3_nt: TGTGCCAGCAGCGAGACGGGTCGCGCGAGCTACACCTTC; cdr3_aa: CASSETGRASYTF
v_call: TRBV7-6; d_call: .; j_call: TRBJ2-1; clone_size: .; cdr3_nt: TGTGCCAGCAGCTTAGGCTCGTCGGAATTTATCAATGAGCAGTTCTTC; cdr3_aa: CASSLGSSEFINEQFF
v_call: TRBV7-6; d_call: .; j_call: TRBJ2-7; clone_size: .; cdr3_nt: TGTGCCAGCAGCTTAGATAGCGGTGCCTACGAGCAGTACTTC; cdr3_aa: CASSLDSGAYEQYF
v_call: TRBV19; d_call: .; j_call: TRBJ2-7; clone_size: .; cdr3_nt: TGTGCCAGTAGTGGGAGCGAGTTCTACGAGCAGTACTTC; cdr3_aa: CASSGSEFYEQYF
v_call: TRBV12-3/TRBV12-4; d_call: TRBD1; j_call: TRBJ2-3; clone_size: many; cdr3_nt: TGTGCCAGCAGGGTACAGGGGGTCCGCACAGATACGCAGTATTTT; cdr3_aa: CASRVQGVRTDTQYF
v_call: TRBV27; d_call: .; j_call: TRBJ2-7; clone_size: .; cdr3_nt: TGTGCCAGCAGCCCCGGTTCCGAGGCTAGCGAGCAGTACTTC; cdr3_aa: CASSPGSEASEQYF
v_call: TRBV29-1; d_call: .; j_call: TRBJ2-1; clone_size: .; cdr3_nt: TGCAGCGTTAAGAGGGGAGATTATGAGCAGTTCTTC; cdr3_aa: CSVKRGDYEQFF
v_call: TRBV3-1; d_call: TRBD1; j_call: TRBJ2-1; clone_size: .; cdr3_nt: TGTGCCAGCAGCCAAGATGGGACAGGGTCCGACAATGAGCAGTTCTTC; cdr3_aa: CASSQDGTGSDNEQFF
v_call: TRBV20-1; d_call: TRBD2; j_call: TRBJ2-7; clone_size: many; cdr3_nt: TGCAGTGCTGGACTAGCGGGAGTCTACGAGCAGTACTTC; cdr3_aa: CSAGLAGVYEQYF
v_call: TRBV5-1; d_call: TRBD1; j_call: TRBJ2-7; clone_size: once; cdr3_nt: TGCGCCAGCAGCTTGTCCGAGGACAGGGGCGGGTACGAGCAGTACTTC; cdr3_aa: CASSLSEDRGGYEQYF
v_call: TRBV28; d_call: .; j_call: TRBJ1-1; clone_size: .; cdr3_nt: TGTGCCAGCAGCCTCGATGCTACTAGGGGGTCTGAAGCTTTCTTT; cdr3_aa: CASSLDATRGSEAFF
v_call: TRBV12-3/TRBV12-4; d_call: .; j_call: TRBJ2-3; clone_size: few; cdr3_nt: TGTGCCAGCAGTTTAGACGGGGGCACAGATACGCAGTATTTT; cdr3_aa: CASSLDGGTDTQYF
v_call: TRBV11-2; d_call: TRBD1; j_call: TRBJ1-1; clone_size: few; cdr3_nt: TGTGCCAGCAGCTGGACAGGTGAAGCTTTCTTT; cdr3_aa: CASSWTGEAFF
v_call: TRBV10-3; d_call: .; j_call: TRBJ2-7; clone_size: .; cdr3_nt: TGTGCCATCAGTGAGTCAAGCGGTTACTCCTACGAGCAGTACTTC; cdr3_aa: CAISESSGYSYEQYF
v_call: TRBV7-2; d_call: .; j_call: TRBJ1-5; clone_size: few; cdr3_nt: TGTGCCAGCAGCTTTGCAGCAGGGCAGCCCCAGCATTTT; cdr3_aa: CASSFAAGQPQHF
v_call: TRBV28; d_call: .; j_call: TRBJ2-1; clone_size: .; cdr3_nt: TGTGCCAGCAGTTTATACCTACTGGGTTCGGATGAGCAGTTCTTC; cdr3_aa: CASSLYLLGSDEQFF
v_call: TRBV14; d_call: TRBD2; j_call: TRBJ2-2; clone_size: .; cdr3_nt: TGTGCCAGCAGCCAGTTAGCGGGAGTGGTCACCGGGGAGCTGTTTTTT; cdr3_aa: CASSQLAGVVTGELFF
v_call: TRBV6-2/TRBV6-3; d_call: .; j_call: TRBJ2-7; clone_size: few; cdr3_nt: TGTGCCAGCAGTTACGACAGTACCTACGAGCAGTACTTC; cdr3_aa: CASSYDSTYEQYF
v_call: TRBV20-1; d_call: TRBD1; j_call: TRBJ1-6; clone_size: .; cdr3_nt: TGCAGTGCTAGAGATCCGGGACAGGGAGTCTCACCCCTCCACTTT; cdr3_aa: CSARDPGQGVSPLHF
v_call: TRBV5-6; d_call: .; j_call: TRBJ2-3; clone_size: few; cdr3_nt: TGTGCCAGCAGCTTGAGGATCCAGGGTAGCACAGATACGCAGTATTTT; cdr3_aa: CASSLRIQGSTDTQYF
v_call: TRBV18; d_call: .; j_call: TRBJ2-7; clone_size: .; cdr3_nt: TGTGCCAGCTCAGCGGGACAGCCCTACGAGCAGTACTTC; cdr3_aa: CASSAGQPYEQYF
v_call: TRBV12-3/TRBV12-4; d_call: .; j_call: TRBJ1-2; clone_size: few; cdr3_nt: TGTGCCAGCAGTATCCGGACGGCGTATGGCTACACCTTC; cdr3_aa: CASSIRTAYGYTF
v_call: TRBV28; d_call: .; j_call: TRBJ2-4; clone_size: .; cdr3_nt: TGTGCCAGCGGTTCGGTCAGGGAGCAGTACTTC; cdr3_aa: CASGSVREQYF
v_call: TRBV6-5; d_call: .; j_call: TRBJ2-2; clone_size: .; cdr3_nt: TGTGCCAGCAGTTACTCCGGGGAGGAGGGGGTGAACACCGGGGAGCTGTTTTTT; cdr3_aa: CASSYSGEEGVNTGELFF
v_call: TRBV6-5; d_call: TRBD2; j_call: TRBJ2-3; clone_size: .; cdr3_nt: TGTGCCAGCAGTCAGACTAGCGGGAGGACAGATACGCAGTATTTT; cdr3_aa: CASSQTSGRTDTQYF
v_call: TRBV7-2; d_call: .; j_call: TRBJ2-5; clone_size: .; cdr3_nt: TGTGCCAGCAACCCGGGACACCAAAGGGAACAGTACTTC; cdr3_aa: CASNPGHQREQYF
v_call: TRBV3-1; d_call: .; j_call: TRBJ1-2; clone_size: .; cdr3_nt: TGTGCCAGCAGCCAAGTTCCCGAACACTATGGCTACACCTTC; cdr3_aa: CASSQVPEHYGYTF
v_call: TRBV7-2; d_call: TRBD2; j_call: TRBJ2-7; clone_size: .; cdr3_nt: TGTGCCAGCAGGCTGGCCGGGACTAGCGGGGGGGCCTACGAGCAGTACTTC; cdr3_aa: CASRLAGTSGGAYEQYF
v_call: TRBV6-2/TRBV6-3; d_call: .; j_call: TRBJ2-1; clone_size: few; cdr3_nt: TGTGCCAGCAGTCGCATAGAGAAGATATGGAATGAGCAGTTCTTC; cdr3_aa: CASSRIEKIWNEQFF
v_call: TRBV9; d_call: .; j_call: TRBJ1-5; clone_size: .; cdr3_nt: TGTGCCAGCAGCAGGGGGGGGTCTAACAATCAGCCCCAGCATTTT; cdr3_aa: CASSRGGSNNQPQHF
v_call: TRBV7-2; d_call: .; j_call: TRBJ1-5; clone_size: .; cdr3_nt: TGTGCCAGCAGCTTAGTATTGGAGTATCAGCCCCAGCATTTT; cdr3_aa: CASSLVLEYQPQHF
v_call: TRBV6-5; d_call: TRBD2; j_call: TRBJ2-1; clone_size: .; cdr3_nt: TGTGCCAGCAGGGAGACTAGCGGACGGCGGTTCTTC; cdr3_aa: CASRETSGRRFF
v_call: TRBV12-3/TRBV12-4; d_call: .; j_call: TRBJ2-3; clone_size: .; cdr3_nt: TGTGCCAGCAGTAGCTTCGGGGGAGATACGCAGTATTTT; cdr3_aa: CASSSFGGDTQYF
v_call: TRBV7-2; d_call: .; j_call: TRBJ1-5; clone_size: .; cdr3_nt: TGTGCCAGCAGCTTAGCCCGGCGTGGCCAGCATCAGCCCCAGCATTTT; cdr3_aa: CASSLARRGQHQPQHF
v_call: TRBV20-1; d_call: TRBD2; j_call: TRBJ2-1; clone_size: many; cdr3_nt: TGCAGTGCTCGCCGCCCCCTAGCGGGAGCAGGGAATGAGCAGTTCTTC; cdr3_aa: CSARRPLAGAGNEQFF
v_call: TRBV27; d_call: TRBD2; j_call: TRBJ2-7; clone_size: few; cdr3_nt: TGTGCCAGCAGTTTCGCGGGAGGGGGGTCCTACGAGCAGTACTTC; cdr3_aa: CASSFAGGGSYEQYF
v_call: TRBV20-1; d_call: TRBD1; j_call: TRBJ1-2; clone_size: few; cdr3_nt: TGCAGTGCTCGAGGGACAGGGCGAGCCTATGGCTACACCTTC; cdr3_aa: CSARGTGRAYGYTF
v_call: TRBV25-1; d_call: TRBD1; j_call: TRBJ2-7; clone_size: .; cdr3_nt: TGTGCCAGCAGTTCGGGACAGGGGGTTAGGGTTGAGCAGTACTTC; cdr3_aa: CASSSGQGVRVEQYF
v_call: TRBV12-3/TRBV12-4; d_call: TRBD2; j_call: TRBJ2-3; clone_size: .; cdr3_nt: TGTGTCAGCAGTAACTTAGCGGGAGATCGGGGGATCAGGAATACGCAGTATTTT; cdr3_aa: CVSSNLAGDRGIRNTQYF
v_call: TRBV5-1; d_call: .; j_call: TRBJ2-2; clone_size: .; cdr3_nt: TGCGCCAGCAGCTTGGTGGGGGCCGCTGGGGAGCTGTTTTTT; cdr3_aa: CASSLVGAAGELFF
v_call: TRBV5-6; d_call: .; j_call: TRBJ2-3; clone_size: .; cdr3_nt: TGTGCCAGCAGCGGGCTTACCACAGATACGCAGTATTTT; cdr3_aa: CASSGLTTDTQYF